This is a list of T cell receptor beta chains from one sample in a study of T cells in Graves' hyperthyroidism and ophthalmopathy. TCRdb reprocessed the multiplex PCR reads with MiXCR, giving one entry per CDR3 protein. In the table there are hundreds of thousands of distinct CDR3 sequences, around 13% of which are singletons. Specimen: blood. Receptor source: a woman between 18 and 29 years old with Graves' hyperthyroidism. CDR3s include the opening cysteine and the closing phenylalanine or tryptophan. The D gene is left open where the match is weak. Size values are once, few and many counts, or a class for expanded clones, and some rows have none.

clone_size | d_call | j_call | v_call | cdr3_nt | cdr3_aa
. | TRBD1 | TRBJ2-6 | TRBV6-2/TRBV6-3 | TGTGCCAGCAGGGTGATAGGGGGCGTCCCCTCTGGGGCCAACGTCCTGACTTTC | CASRVIGGVPSGANVLTF
. | . | TRBJ2-6 | TRBV30 | TGTGCCTGGAGTGCGAGTCAAGTTGTCCCGAGGGCCAACGTCCTGACTTTC | CAWSASQVVPRANVLTF
many | TRBD2 | TRBJ2-5 | TRBV11-2 | TGTGCCAGCAGCTTAGATTTGCTAGCGGGAGGCCCCATCCAAGAGACCCAGTACTTC | CASSLDLLAGGPIQETQYF
many | . | TRBJ1-1 | TRBV3-1 | TGTGCCAGCAGCCAATATCCCCCAGGGTCAATGAACACTGAAGCTTTCTTT | CASSQYPPGSMNTEAFF
many | TRBD2 | TRBJ2-3 | TRBV11-3 | TGTGCCAGCAGCGCGGGGGTACTTGGCACAGATACGCAGTATTTT | CASSAGVLGTDTQYF
few | TRBD1 | TRBJ1-5 | TRBV20-1 | TGCAGTGCTACCCCGGCCAGGGGGCTGGATCAGCCCCAGCATTTT | CSATPARGLDQPQHF
few | . | TRBJ2-3 | TRBV7-3 | TGTGCCAGCAGCTTAAATGGCGGGACCTACACAGATACGCAGTATTTT | CASSLNGGTYTDTQYF
few | TRBD1 | TRBJ1-4 | TRBV6-1 | TGTGCCAGCAGCCTGCAACAGGGGGCCGGTGAAAAACTGTTTTTT | CASSLQQGAGEKLFF
. | TRBD1 | TRBJ2-6 | TRBV28 | TGTGCCAGCAATAGGGGGCCGGGGGCCAACGTCCTGACTTTC | CASNRGPGANVLTF
few | TRBD2 | TRBJ2-1 | TRBV27 | TGTGCCAGCAGTTTAAGTCCTGGGACTAGCTTTTTTAATGAGCAGTTCTTC | CASSLSPGTSFFNEQFF
many | . | TRBJ1-1 | TRBV11-2 | TGTGCCAGCAGCTTATGGGGGGGAGCTTTCTTT | CASSLWGGAFF
many | . | TRBJ2-3 | TRBV11-2 | TGTGCCAGCAGCCTAGGGGGGGGATGGACTGGAGATACGCAGTATTTT | CASSLGGGWTGDTQYF
many | . | TRBJ1-2 | TRBV30 | TGTGCCTGGAGAAAGGGCTATGGCTACACCTTC | CAWRKGYGYTF
. | TRBD2 | TRBJ2-1 | TRBV3-1 | TGTGCCAGCAGCTACACACTGGGACTAGCGGGGGAAGTGGTATATGAGCAGTTCTTC | CASSYTLGLAGEVVYEQFF
few | . | TRBJ2-5 | TRBV27 | TGTGCCAGCAGTTTACTGGGGGTGGCGAGGGAGACCCAGTACTTC | CASSLLGVARETQYF
. | . | TRBJ1-2 | TRBV4-1 | TGCGCCAGCAGCCAAACCCAAGTTGGGTCGGGCCAACGGGGCTACACCTTC | CASSQTQVGSGQRGYTF
. | . | TRBJ2-7 | TRBV18 | TGTGCCAGCTCACCGCCTCCAGGGCAGCGTGGCGCGGCTGCGAGGGAGCAGTACTTC | CASSPPPGQRGAAAREQYF
few | . | TRBJ1-2 | TRBV5-1 | TGCGCCAGCAGCTTGGGATCTAACTATGGCTACACCTTC | CASSLGSNYGYTF
many | . | TRBJ1-1 | TRBV6-5 | TGTGCCAGCAGTTACGGGCAGAACACTGAAGCTTTCTTT | CASSYGQNTEAFF
many | . | TRBJ2-7 | TRBV28 | TGTGCCACCTCACGTGCGACGTACGAGCAGTACTTC | CATSRATYEQYF
few | . | TRBJ1-5 | TRBV7-2 | TGTGCCAGCGGGGAGGGGGATAGCAATCAGCCCCAGCATTTT | CASGEGDSNQPQHF
. | . | TRBJ2-7 | TRBV18 | TGTGCCAGCTCACCCGTAAACTACGAGCAGTACTTC | CASSPVNYEQYF
few | . | TRBJ2-7 | TRBV14 | TGTGCCAGCAGCCAATGGGGGCCGTACGAGCAGTACTTC | CASSQWGPYEQYF
many | . | TRBJ1-3 | TRBV3-1 | TGTGCCAGCAGCTTCGGCCCCTCTGGAAACACCATATATTTT | CASSFGPSGNTIYF
. | . | TRBJ2-3 | TRBV7-6 | TGTGCCAGCAGCTCGAACCTTTATGGGGGCACAGATACGCAGTATTTT | CASSSNLYGGTDTQYF
many | . | TRBJ2-7 | TRBV20-1 | TGCAGTGCCTTGGTCGACTACGAGCAGTACTTC | CSALVDYEQYF
many | . | TRBJ1-1 | TRBV30 | TGTGCCTGGAGTGTGTCAGGGGATGAAGCTTTCTTT | CAWSVSGDEAFF
few | TRBD1 | TRBJ2-5 | TRBV5-8 | TGTGCCAGCAGGCCCCGGGACAGGGGCCAAGAGACCCAGTACTTC | CASRPRDRGQETQYF
. | TRBD2 | TRBJ2-5 | TRBV11-2 | TGTGCCAGCAGCTTTAACTTGATAGCGGGAGGGCCGGCCTTAGAGACCCAGTACTTC | CASSFNLIAGGPALETQYF
many | . | TRBJ2-7 | TRBV7-9 | TGTGCCAGCACCACGGAAGAAACAGGTTCCTACGAGCAGTACTTC | CASTTEETGSYEQYF
. | TRBD2 | TRBJ2-7 | TRBV2 | TGTGCCAGCTGGGGACTAGCTAAGGGGAATGAGCAGTACTTC | CASWGLAKGNEQYF
. | . | TRBJ2-3 | TRBV9 | TGTGCCAGCAGCGCTACCCGACCGTTCCGCACAGATACGCAGTATTTT | CASSATRPFRTDTQYF
. | . | TRBJ2-7 | TRBV12-3/TRBV12-4 | TGTGCCAGCAGTTTAGGGACGCTCCCCTACGAGCAGTACTTC | CASSLGTLPYEQYF
. | TRBD2 | TRBJ2-7 | TRBV6-1 | TGTGCCAGCAGTAGGGCTAGCGGACTCTACGAGCAGTACTTC | CASSRASGLYEQYF
many | TRBD2 | TRBJ2-1 | TRBV5-6 | TGTGCCAGCAGACCGAGGACTAGCGGGAACTCTATGGACTACAATGAGCAGTTCTTC | CASRPRTSGNSMDYNEQFF
many | . | TRBJ1-5 | TRBV2 | TGTGCCAGCAGTGGACAGATATCTAGCAATCAGCCCCAGCATTTT | CASSGQISSNQPQHF
many | . | TRBJ1-3 | TRBV20-1 | TGCAGTGCTAGAGTTTACTCTACTGGAAACACCATATATTTT | CSARVYSTGNTIYF
few | . | TRBJ2-5 | TRBV7-2 | TGTGCCAGCAGCTCCTGGGTAGGGAATAAAGAGACCCAGTACTTC | CASSSWVGNKETQYF
. | . | TRBJ2-7 | TRBV30 | TGTGCCTGGAGGCTGACAGCGACCTACGAGCAGTACTTC | CAWRLTATYEQYF
. | . | TRBJ2-2 | TRBV28 | TGTGCCAGCACCCCAGCCCAGGGTGTAACCGGGGAGCTGTTTTTT | CASTPAQGVTGELFF
many | . | TRBJ2-5 | TRBV11-1 | TGTGCCAGCAGCTTGGAGCGCACTCAAGAGACCCAGTACTTC | CASSLERTQETQYF
. | TRBD1 | TRBJ1-5 | TRBV27 | TGTGCCAGCAGTTCTCATATCCTCACAGGGGTGCCCCTCAATCAGCCCCAGCATTTT | CASSSHILTGVPLNQPQHF
many | . | TRBJ2-1 | TRBV3-1 | TGTGCCAGCAGCCAAAAGGGATACAATGAGCAGTTCTTC | CASSQKGYNEQFF